This T cell receptor (beta chain) was sequenced for a study of T cell responses to AZD1222 COVID-19 vaccine. As regards this clone: Its antigen remains unknown.

The CDR3 loop spans 15 amino acids. The trim removed 1 base at V and 8 bases at J, leaving 7 bases unmatched. Germline CDR1 and CDR2: LNHNV and YYDKDF (reference sequence). Study-wide results and caveats: Donors, mostly white British, included more females; clonal diversity was possibly underestimated. Close to half of all spike-specific TCRs reportedly target regions of the variants that are unmutated.

Assay used: immunoSEQ multiplex PCR; TCRdb lists only in-frame clones, some missing. The table includes some 140,000 clones, roughly 92% detected once. V gene TRBV15 combines with J gene TRBJ2-1; 8 bases fit TRBD2. Source: peripheral blood, taken on day 0 of AZD1222 vaccination. The origin of this receptor is an adult in good health. This chain's CDR3 is CATSRVGAGGDEQFF. The CDR3 DNA sequence: TGTGCCACCAGCAGAGTGGGTGCGGGGGGCGATGAGCAGTTCTTC.